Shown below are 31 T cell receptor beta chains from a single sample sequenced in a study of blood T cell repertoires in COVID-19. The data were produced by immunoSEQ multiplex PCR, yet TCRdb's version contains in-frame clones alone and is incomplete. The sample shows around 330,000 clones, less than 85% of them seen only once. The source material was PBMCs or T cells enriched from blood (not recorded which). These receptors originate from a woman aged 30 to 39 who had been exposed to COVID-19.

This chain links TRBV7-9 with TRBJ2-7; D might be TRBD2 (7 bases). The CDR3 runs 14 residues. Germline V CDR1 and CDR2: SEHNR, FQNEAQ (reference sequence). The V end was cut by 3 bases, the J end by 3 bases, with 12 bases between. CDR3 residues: CASSFAGEGYEQYF. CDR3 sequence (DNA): TGTGCCAGCAGCTTTGCAGGGGAGGGCTACGAGCAGTACTTC.

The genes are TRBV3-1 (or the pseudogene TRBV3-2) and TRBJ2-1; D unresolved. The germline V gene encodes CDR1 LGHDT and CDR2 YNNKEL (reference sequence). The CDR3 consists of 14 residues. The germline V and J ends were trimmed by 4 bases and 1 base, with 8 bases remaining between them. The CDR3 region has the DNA TGTGCCAGCAGCCTCCTAGAATCCTACAATGAGCAGTTCTTC. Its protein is CASSLLESYNEQFF.

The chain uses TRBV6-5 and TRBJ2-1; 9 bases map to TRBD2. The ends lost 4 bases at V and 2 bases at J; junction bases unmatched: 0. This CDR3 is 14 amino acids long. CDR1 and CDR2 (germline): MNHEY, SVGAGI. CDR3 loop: CASSLAGAYNEQFF. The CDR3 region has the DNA TGTGCCAGCAGTTTAGCGGGGGCCTACAATGAGCAGTTCTTC.

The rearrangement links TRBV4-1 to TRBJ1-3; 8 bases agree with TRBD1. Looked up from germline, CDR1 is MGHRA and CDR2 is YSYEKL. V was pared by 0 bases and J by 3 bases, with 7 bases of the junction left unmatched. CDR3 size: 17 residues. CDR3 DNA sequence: TGCGCCAGCAGCCAAGAATCTCAGGGGGCGGGTGGAAACACCATATATTTT. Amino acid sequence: CASSQESQGAGGNTIYF.

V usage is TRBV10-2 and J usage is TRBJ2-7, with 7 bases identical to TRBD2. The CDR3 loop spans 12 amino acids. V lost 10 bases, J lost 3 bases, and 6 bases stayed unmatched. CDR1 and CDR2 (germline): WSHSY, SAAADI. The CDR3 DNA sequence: TGCGCCACAACCGGGACTAACTACGAGCAGTACTTC. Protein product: CATTGTNYEQYF.

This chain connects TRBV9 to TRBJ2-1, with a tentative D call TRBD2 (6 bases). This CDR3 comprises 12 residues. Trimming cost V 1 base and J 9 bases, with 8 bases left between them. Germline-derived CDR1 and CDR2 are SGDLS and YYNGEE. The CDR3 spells CASSVKGGEQFF. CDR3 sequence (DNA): TGTGCCAGCAGCGTAAAGGGAGGTGAGCAGTTCTTC. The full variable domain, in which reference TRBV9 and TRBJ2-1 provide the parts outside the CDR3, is DSGVTQTPKHLITATGQRVTLRCSPRSGDLSVYWYQQSLDQGLQFLIQYYNGEERAKGNILERFSAQQFPDLHSELNLSSLELGDSALYFCASSVKGGEQFFGPGTRLTVL.

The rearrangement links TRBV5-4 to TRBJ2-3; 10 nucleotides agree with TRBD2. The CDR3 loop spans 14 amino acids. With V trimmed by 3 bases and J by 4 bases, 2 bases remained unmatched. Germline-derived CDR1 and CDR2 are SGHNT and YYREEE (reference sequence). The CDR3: CASSSSGSPDTQYF. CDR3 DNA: TGTGCCAGCAGCTCTAGCGGGAGCCCAGATACGCAGTATTTT.

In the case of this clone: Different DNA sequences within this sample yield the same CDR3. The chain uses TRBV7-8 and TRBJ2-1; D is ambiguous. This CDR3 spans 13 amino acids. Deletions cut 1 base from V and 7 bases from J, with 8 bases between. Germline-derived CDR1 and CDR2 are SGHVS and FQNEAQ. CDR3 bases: TGTGCCAGCAGCTTAGATTACGGTAATGAGCAGTTCTTC. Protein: CASSLDYGNEQFF.

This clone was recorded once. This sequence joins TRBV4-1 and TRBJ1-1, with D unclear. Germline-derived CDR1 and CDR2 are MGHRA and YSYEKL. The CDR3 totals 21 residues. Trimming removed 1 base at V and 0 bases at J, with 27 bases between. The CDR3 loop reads CASSQGTIWFMTRGMNTEAFF. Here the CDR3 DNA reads TGCGCCAGCAGCCAAGGAACTATATGGTTTATGACGCGAGGGATGAACACTGAAGCTTTCTTT.

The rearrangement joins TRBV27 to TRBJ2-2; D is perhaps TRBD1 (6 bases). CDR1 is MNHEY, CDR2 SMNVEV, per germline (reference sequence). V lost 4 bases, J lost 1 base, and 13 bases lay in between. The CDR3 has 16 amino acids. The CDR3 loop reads CASSSRTAQNTGELFF. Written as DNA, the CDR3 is TGTGCCAGCAGTTCACGGACAGCTCAGAACACCGGGGAGCTGTTTTTT.

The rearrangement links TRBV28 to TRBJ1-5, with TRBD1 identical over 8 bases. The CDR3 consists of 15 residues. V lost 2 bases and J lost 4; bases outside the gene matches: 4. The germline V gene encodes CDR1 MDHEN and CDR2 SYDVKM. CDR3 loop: CASSLIRGQNQPQHF. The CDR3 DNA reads TGTGCCAGCAGTTTAATCAGGGGGCAGAATCAGCCCCAGCATTTT. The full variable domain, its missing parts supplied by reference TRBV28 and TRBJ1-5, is DVKVTQSSRYLVKRTGEKVFLECVQDMDHENMFWYRQDPGLGLRLIYFSYDVKMKEKGDIPEGYSVSREKKERFSLILESASTNQTSMYLCASSLIRGQNQPQHFGDGTRLSIL.

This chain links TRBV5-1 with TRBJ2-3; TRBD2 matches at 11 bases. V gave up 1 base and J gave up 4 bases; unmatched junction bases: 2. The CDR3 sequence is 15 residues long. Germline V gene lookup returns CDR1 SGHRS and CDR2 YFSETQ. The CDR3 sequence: CASSLTSGRSDTQYF. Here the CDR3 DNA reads TGCGCCAGCAGCTTGACTAGCGGGAGATCAGATACGCAGTATTTT.

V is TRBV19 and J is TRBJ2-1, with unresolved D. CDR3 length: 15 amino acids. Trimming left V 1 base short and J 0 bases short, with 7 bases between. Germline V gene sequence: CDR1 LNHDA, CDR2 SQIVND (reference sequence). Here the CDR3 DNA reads TGTGCCAGTAGTATAGGTCCGAGCTCCTACAATGAGCAGTTCTTC. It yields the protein CASSIGPSSYNEQFF.

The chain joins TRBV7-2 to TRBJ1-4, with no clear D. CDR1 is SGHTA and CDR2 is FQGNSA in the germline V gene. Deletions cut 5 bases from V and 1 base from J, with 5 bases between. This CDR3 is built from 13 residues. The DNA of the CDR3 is TGTGCCAGCAGCAGAGGAACTAATGAAAAACTGTTTTTT. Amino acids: CASSRGTNEKLFF.

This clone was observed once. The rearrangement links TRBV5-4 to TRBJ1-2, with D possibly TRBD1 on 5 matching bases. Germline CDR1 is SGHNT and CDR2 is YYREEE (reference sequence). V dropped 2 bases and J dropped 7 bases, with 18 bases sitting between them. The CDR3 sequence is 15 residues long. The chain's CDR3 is CASSFPGDGGSGYTF. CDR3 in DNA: TGTGCCAGCAGCTTCCCGGGAGATGGGGGGAGTGGCTACACCTTC.

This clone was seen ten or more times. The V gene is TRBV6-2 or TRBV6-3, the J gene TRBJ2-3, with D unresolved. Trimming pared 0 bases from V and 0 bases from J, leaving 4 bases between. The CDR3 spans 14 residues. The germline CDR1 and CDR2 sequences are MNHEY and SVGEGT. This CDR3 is CASSYSTSTDTQYF. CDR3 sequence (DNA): TGTGCCAGCAGTTACTCGACTAGCACAGATACGCAGTATTTT.

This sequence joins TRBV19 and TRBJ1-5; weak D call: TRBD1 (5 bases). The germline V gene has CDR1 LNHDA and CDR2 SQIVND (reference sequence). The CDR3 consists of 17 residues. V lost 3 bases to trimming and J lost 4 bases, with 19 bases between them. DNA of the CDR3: TGTGCCAGTAGTATCCCTGGGGCAGGCCAAAGGAATCAGCCCCAGCATTTT. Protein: CASSIPGAGQRNQPQHF. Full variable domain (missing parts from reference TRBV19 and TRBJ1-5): DGGITQSPKYLFRKEGQNVTLSCEQNLNHDAMYWYRQDPGQGLRLIYYSQIVNDFQKGDIAEGYSVSREKKESFPLTVTSAQKNPTAFYLCASSIPGAGQRNQPQHFGDGTRLSIL.

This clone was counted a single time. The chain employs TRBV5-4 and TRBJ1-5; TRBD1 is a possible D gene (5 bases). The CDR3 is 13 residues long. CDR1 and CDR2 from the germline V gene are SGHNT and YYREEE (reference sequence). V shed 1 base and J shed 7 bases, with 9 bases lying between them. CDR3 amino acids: CASSLKGSQPQHF. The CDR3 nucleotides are TGTGCCAGCAGCTTGAAGGGGTCGCAGCCCCAGCATTTT.

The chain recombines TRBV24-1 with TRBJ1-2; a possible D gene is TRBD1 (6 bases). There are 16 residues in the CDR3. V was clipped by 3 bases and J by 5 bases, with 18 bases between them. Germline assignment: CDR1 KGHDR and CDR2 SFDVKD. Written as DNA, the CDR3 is TGTGCCACCAGTGATCCGCACTCAGGGGACCCGTATGGCTACACCTTC. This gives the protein CATSDPHSGDPYGYTF.

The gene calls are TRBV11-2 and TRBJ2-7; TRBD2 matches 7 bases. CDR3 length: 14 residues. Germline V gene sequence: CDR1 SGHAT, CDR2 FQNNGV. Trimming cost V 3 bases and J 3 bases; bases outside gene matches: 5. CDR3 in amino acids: CASSLAGRVYEQYF. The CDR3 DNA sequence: TGTGCCAGCAGCTTGGCTGGGAGGGTCTACGAGCAGTACTTC.

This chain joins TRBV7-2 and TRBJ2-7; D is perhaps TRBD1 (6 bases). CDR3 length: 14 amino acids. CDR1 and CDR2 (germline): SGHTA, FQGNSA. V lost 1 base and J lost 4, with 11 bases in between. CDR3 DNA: TGTGCCAGCAGCTTAGAAGGGGGTTTATACGAGCAGTACTTC. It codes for CASSLEGGLYEQYF.

CDR3 loop: CASSSGLAGNNEQFF. CDR3 DNA sequence: TGTGCCAGCAGCTCGGGACTAGCGGGTAACAATGAGCAGTTCTTC. The gene calls are TRBV13 and TRBJ2-1, with 12 bases aligning to TRBD2. The CDR3 is made up of 15 amino acids. Germline-derived CDR1 and CDR2 are PRHDT and FYEKMQ (reference sequence). With V trimmed by 4 bases and J by 5 bases, 3 bases remained unmatched.

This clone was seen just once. The CDR3 nucleotides read TGTGCCAGCAGCCCCGTCGAGCTCCTTAACTATGGCTACACCTTC. Its translation is CASSPVELLNYGYTF. The V and J genes are TRBV4-2 and TRBJ1-2; D call uncertain. V was cut by 4 bases and J by 1 base, with 13 bases left in between. The germline gives CDR1 LGHNA, CDR2 YNFKEQ. This CDR3 is 15 amino acids long.

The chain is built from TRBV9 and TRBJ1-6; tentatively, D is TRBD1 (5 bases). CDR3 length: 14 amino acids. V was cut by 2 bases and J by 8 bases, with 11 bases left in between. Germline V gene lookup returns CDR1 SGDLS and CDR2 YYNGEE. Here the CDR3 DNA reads TGTGCCAGCAGCGTGAACCGCAGGGATTCACCCCTCCACTTT. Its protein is CASSVNRRDSPLHF.

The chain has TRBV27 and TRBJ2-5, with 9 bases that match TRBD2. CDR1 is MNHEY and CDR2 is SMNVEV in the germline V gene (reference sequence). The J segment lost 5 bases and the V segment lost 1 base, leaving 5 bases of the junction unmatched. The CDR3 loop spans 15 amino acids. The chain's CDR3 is CASSLYGGRAETQYF. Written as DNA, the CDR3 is TGTGCCAGCAGTTTATACGGCGGGAGGGCGGAGACCCAGTACTTC.

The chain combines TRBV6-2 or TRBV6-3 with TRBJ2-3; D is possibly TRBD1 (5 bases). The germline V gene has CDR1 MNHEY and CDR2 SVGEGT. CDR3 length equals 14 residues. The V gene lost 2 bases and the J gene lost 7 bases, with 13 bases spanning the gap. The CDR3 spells CASSYQGSFNTQYF. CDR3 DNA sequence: TGTGCCAGCAGTTACCAGGGTAGCTTCAATACGCAGTATTTT.

The DNA of the CDR3 is TGCGCCAGCAGTATGGGCAGGACTAATGAAAAACTGTTTTTT. It encodes CASSMGRTNEKLFF. The chain couples TRBV5-1 to TRBJ1-4; D is ambiguous. Germline lookup yields CDR1 SGHRS and CDR2 YFSETQ. The CDR3 length is 14 residues. V was shortened by 5 bases and J by 2 bases, with 10 bases between the two germline ends. The full variable domain, its missing parts supplied by reference TRBV5-1 and TRBJ1-4, is KAGVTQTPRYLIKTRGQQVTLSCSPISGHRSVSWYQQTPGQGLQFLFEYFSETQRNKGNFPGRFSGRQFSNSRSEMNVSTLELGDSALYLCASSMGRTNEKLFFGSGTQLSVL.

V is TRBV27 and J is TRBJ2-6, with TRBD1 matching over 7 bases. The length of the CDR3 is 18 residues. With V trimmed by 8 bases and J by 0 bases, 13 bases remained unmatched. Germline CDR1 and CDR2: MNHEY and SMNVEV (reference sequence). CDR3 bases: TGTGCCAGCCTGGACATGGGGACAGCTGACTCTGGGGCCAACGTCCTGACTTTC. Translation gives CASLDMGTADSGANVLTF.

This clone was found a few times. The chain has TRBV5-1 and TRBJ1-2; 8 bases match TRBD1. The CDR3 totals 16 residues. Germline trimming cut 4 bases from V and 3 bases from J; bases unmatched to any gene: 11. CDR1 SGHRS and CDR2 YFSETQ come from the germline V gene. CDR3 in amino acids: CASSTRTGPLDYGYTF. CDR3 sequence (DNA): TGCGCCAGCAGCACTAGGACAGGGCCTTTGGACTATGGCTACACCTTC.

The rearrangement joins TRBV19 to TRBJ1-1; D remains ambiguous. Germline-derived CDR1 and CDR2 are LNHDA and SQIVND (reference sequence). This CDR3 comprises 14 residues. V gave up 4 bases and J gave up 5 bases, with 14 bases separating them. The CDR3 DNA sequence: TGTGCCAGTAGTAGAACCGGGAATCCAACTGAAGCTTTCTTT. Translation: CASSRTGNPTEAFF.

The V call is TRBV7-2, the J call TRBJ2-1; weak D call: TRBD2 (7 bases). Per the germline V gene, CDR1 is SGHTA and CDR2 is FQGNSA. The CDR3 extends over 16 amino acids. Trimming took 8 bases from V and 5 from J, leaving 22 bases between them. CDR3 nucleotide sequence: TGTGCCAGCGGCCCCCGATCCCGGGGGGCTCACAATGAGCAGTTCTTC. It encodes CASGPRSRGAHNEQFF.